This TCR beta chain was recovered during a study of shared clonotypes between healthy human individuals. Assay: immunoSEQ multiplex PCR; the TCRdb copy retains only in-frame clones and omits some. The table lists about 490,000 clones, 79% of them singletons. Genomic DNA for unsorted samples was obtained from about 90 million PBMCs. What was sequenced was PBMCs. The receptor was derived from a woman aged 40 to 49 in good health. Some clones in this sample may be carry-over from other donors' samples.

The CDR3 nucleotides read TGTGCCAGCAGCTTAGCGGGCGGGCATAGCGGGAGGGCCTACGAGCAGTACTTC. This codes for CASSLAGGHSGRAYEQYF. The V and J genes are TRBV7-6 and TRBJ2-7; 11 nucleotides align to TRBD2. CDR1 is SGHVS, CDR2 FNYEAQ, per germline. J was trimmed by 2 bases and V by 0 bases; bases with no gene match: 9. The CDR3 has 18 amino acids.